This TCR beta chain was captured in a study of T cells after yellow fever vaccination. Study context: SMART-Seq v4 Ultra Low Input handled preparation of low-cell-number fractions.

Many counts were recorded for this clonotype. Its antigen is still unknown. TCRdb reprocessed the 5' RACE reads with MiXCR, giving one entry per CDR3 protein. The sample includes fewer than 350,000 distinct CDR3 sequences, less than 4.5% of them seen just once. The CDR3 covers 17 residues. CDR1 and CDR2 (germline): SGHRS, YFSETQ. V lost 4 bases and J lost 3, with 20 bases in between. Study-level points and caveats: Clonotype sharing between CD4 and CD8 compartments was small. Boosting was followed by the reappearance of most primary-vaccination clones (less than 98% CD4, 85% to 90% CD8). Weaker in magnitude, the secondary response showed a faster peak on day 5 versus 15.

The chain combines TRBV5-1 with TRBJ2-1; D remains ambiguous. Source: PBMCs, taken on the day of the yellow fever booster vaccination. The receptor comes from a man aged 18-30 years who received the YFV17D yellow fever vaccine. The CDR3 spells CASSPLVRVGNYNEQFF. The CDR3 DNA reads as TGCGCCAGCAGCCCCTTGGTTCGGGTAGGGAACTACAATGAGCAGTTCTTC.